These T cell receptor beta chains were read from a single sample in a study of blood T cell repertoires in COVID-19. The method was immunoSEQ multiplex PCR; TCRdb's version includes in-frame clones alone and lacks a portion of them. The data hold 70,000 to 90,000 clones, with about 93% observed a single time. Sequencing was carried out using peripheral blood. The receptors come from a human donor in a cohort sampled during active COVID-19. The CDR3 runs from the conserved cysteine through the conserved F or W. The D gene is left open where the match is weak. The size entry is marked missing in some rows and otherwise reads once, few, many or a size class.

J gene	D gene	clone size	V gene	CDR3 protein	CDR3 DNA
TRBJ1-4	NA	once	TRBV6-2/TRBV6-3	CASSYQNQRREKLFF	TGTGCCAGCAGTTATCAAAACCAAAGGAGGGAAAAACTGTTTTTT
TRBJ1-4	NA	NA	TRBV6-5	CASSPDFLFGEKLFF	TGTGCCAGCAGTCCGGACTTCCTATTCGGTGAAAAACTGTTTTTT
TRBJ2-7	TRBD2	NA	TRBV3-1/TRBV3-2	CASSVHGTSGGEQYF	TGTGCCAGCAGCGTGCACGGGACTAGCGGTGGAGAGCAGTACTTC
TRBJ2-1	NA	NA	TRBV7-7	CASSLGGLGSNEQFF	TGTGCTAGCAGCTTAGGCGGGCTGGGGTCGAATGAGCAGTTCTTC
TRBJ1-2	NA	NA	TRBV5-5	CASSYERGINYGYTF	TGTGCCAGCAGCTATGAAAGGGGGATTAACTATGGCTACACCTTC
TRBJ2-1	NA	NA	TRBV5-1	CASSLWRNNEQFF	TGCGCCAGCAGCTTGTGGAGGAACAATGAGCAGTTCTTC
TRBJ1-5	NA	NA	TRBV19	CASSITGDHSNQPQHF	TGTGCCAGTAGTATCACGGGGGACCATAGCAATCAGCCCCAGCATTTT
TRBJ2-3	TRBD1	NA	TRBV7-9	CASSLEKMGQRTDTQYF	TGTGCCAGCAGCTTAGAAAAGATGGGACAGCGTACAGATACGCAGTATTTT
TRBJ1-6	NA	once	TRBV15	CATSGSDTDLNSPLHF	TGTGCCACCAGCGGTTCCGACACCGACCTTAATTCACCCCTCCACTTT
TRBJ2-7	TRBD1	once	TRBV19	CATRDSSEQYF	TGTGCCACCCGGGACAGTTCCGAGCAGTACTTC
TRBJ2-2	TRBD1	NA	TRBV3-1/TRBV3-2	CASSQNHRGTEVLFF	TGTGCCAGCAGCCAAAACCACAGGGGGACGGAGGTGCTGTTTTTT
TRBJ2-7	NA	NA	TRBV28	CASRDSASYEQYF	TGTGCCAGCAGGGACAGTGCCTCCTACGAGCAGTACTTC
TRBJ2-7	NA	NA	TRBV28	CASAETLFYEQYF	TGTGCCAGCGCCGAGACACTTTTCTACGAGCAGTACTTC
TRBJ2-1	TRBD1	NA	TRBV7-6	CASEQGEVTAYNEQFF	TGTGCCAGCGAACAGGGGGAAGTTACCGCCTACAATGAGCAGTTCTTC
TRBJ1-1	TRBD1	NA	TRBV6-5	CASSYSTGGTEAFF	TGTGCCAGCAGTTACTCTACAGGGGGGACTGAAGCTTTCTTT
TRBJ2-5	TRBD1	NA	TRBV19	CASSQGAGETQYF	TGTGCCAGTTCCCAGGGGGCGGGGGAGACCCAGTACTTC
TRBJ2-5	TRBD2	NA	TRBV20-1	CSASDTSGVETQYF	TGCAGTGCTAGTGATACTAGCGGGGTTGAGACCCAGTACTTC
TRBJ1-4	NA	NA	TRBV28	CASSGEKLFF	TGTGCCAGCAGCGGGGAAAAACTGTTTTTT
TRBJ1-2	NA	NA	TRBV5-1	CASNTEGAGGYTF	TGCGCCAGCAACACTGAAGGGGCAGGGGGCTACACCTTC
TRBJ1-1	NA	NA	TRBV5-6	CASSLILGPSLPEAFF	TGTGCCAGCAGCTTGATTCTGGGGCCCTCCCTGCCTGAAGCTTTCTTT
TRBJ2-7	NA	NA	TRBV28	CATLGQSYEQYF	TGTGCCACCCTCGGACAGTCCTACGAGCAGTACTTC
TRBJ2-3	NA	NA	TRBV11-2	CASSSSTDTQYF	TGTGCCAGCAGCTCGAGCACAGATACGCAGTATTTT
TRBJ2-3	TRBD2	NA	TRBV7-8	CASSLIRRGGSDTQYF	TGTGCCAGCAGCTTGATTAGGCGGGGGGGATCTGATACGCAGTATTTT
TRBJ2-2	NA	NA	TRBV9	CASSPGTGELFF	TGTGCCAGCAGCCCAGGGACCGGGGAGCTGTTTTTT
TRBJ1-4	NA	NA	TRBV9	CASSVGGEKEKLFF	TGTGCCAGCAGCGTAGGCGGGGAGAAGGAAAAACTGTTTTTT
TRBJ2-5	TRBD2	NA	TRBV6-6	CASSYALQAGGETQYF	TGTGCCAGCAGTTACGCCCTTCAGGCGGGGGGCGAGACCCAGTACTTC
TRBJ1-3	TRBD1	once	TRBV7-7	CASSLGTGAGNTIYF	TGTGCCAGCAGCTTAGGGACAGGCGCTGGAAACACCATATATTTT
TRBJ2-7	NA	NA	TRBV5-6	CASSLAGSYEQYF	TGTGCCAGCAGCTTGGCGGGCTCCTACGAGCAGTACTTC
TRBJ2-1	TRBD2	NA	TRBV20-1	CSASSNGGFEQFF	TGCAGTGCTAGTTCTAACGGGGGGTTTGAGCAGTTCTTC
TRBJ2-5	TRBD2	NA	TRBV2	CASSDPGILAGGAAQYF	TGTGCCAGCAGTGACCCCGGTATACTAGCGGGGGGGGCGGCCCAGTACTTC
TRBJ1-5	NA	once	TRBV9	CASSVGGSPGNQPQHF	TGTGCCAGCAGCGTTGGCGGGAGTCCGGGCAATCAGCCCCAGCATTTT
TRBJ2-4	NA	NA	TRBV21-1	CASSNPPLPGNIQYF	TGTGCCAGCAGCAATCCCCCCCTTCCGGGAAACATTCAGTACTTC
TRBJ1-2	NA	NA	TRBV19	CASSIELLYGYTF	TGTGCCAGTAGTATCGAACTGCTCTATGGCTACACCTTC
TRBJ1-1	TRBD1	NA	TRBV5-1	CASSSMGQGSGTEAFF	TGCGCCAGCAGCTCGATGGGACAGGGATCTGGGACTGAAGCTTTCTTT
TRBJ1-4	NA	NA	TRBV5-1	CASGEGVTNEKLFF	TGCGCCAGCGGCGAAGGGGTCACTAATGAAAAACTGTTTTTT
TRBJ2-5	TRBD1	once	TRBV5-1	CASSLGGQQETQYF	TGCGCCAGCAGCTTGGGGGGACAGCAAGAGACCCAGTACTTC
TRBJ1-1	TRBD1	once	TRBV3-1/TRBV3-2	CASSGTGGRAGAFF	TGTGCCAGCAGTGGGACAGGGGGTCGTGCGGGAGCTTTCTTT
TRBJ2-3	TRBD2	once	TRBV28	CASLELAGGARTDTQYF	TGTGCCAGTCTCGAACTAGCGGGGGGCGCTCGCACAGATACGCAGTATTTT
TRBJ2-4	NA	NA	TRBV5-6	CASSFLSGDKNIQYF	TGTGCCAGCAGCTTTTTATCGGGGGACAAAAACATTCAGTACTTC
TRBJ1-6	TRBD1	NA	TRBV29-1	CSVSGTGENSPLHF	TGCAGCGTCTCCGGGACAGGGGAGAATTCACCCCTCCACTTT
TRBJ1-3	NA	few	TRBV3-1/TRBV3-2	CASSPPNRENTIYF	TGTGCCAGCAGCCCGCCGAACAGGGAAAACACCATATATTTT
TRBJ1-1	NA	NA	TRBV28	CASSTRTEAFF	TGTGCCAGCAGCACAAGAACTGAAGCTTTCTTT